The TCR beta chain described here comes from a study of post-analysis software for immune sequencing data. Overall study: Relapsing-remitting, secondary progressive and progressive-relapsing multiple sclerosis courses were included. Study observations and caveats: Comparison with controls showed significantly lower normalized Chao1 diversity in multiple sclerosis patients.

Remarks on this clonotype: The antigen is undetermined.

Each TCR beta cDNA library carried unique molecular identifiers. Yield was about 500,000 cDNA molecules from roughly 0.93 to 9.6 million T cells. In TCRdb, the PCR reads were re-called with MiXCR into one record per CDR3 protein. Altogether more than 450,000 distinct CDR3 sequences are present, 34% being singletons, with the ten largest covering around 6%. The clonotype originates from a girl aged 2 to 17 with multiple sclerosis. The sequenced sample consisted of blood.

This CDR3 is CASSLSPTGSNSPLHF. CDR3 nucleotides: TGTGCCAGCAGTTTATCCCCGACAGGGTCAAATTCACCCCTCCACTTT. V gene TRBV12-3 or TRBV12-4 combines with J gene TRBJ1-6; TRBD1 matches 7 bases. Trimming cost V 2 bases and J 7 bases; bases outside gene matches: 8. There are 16 residues in the CDR3.